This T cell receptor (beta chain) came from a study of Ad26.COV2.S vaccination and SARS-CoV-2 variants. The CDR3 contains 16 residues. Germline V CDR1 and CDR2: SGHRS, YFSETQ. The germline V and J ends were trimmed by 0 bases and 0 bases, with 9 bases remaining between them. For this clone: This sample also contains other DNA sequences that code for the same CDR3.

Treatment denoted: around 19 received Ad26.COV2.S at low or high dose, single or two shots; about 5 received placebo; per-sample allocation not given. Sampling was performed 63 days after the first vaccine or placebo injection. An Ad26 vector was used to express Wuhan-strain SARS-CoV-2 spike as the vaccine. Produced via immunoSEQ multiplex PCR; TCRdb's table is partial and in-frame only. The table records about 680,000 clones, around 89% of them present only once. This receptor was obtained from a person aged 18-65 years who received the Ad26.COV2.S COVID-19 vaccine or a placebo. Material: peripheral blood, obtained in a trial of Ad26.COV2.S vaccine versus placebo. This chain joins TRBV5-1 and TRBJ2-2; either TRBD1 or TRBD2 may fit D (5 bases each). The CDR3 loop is CASSLALGANTGELFF. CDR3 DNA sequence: TGCGCCAGCAGCTTGGCCCTGGGGGCGAACACCGGGGAGCTGTTTTTT.